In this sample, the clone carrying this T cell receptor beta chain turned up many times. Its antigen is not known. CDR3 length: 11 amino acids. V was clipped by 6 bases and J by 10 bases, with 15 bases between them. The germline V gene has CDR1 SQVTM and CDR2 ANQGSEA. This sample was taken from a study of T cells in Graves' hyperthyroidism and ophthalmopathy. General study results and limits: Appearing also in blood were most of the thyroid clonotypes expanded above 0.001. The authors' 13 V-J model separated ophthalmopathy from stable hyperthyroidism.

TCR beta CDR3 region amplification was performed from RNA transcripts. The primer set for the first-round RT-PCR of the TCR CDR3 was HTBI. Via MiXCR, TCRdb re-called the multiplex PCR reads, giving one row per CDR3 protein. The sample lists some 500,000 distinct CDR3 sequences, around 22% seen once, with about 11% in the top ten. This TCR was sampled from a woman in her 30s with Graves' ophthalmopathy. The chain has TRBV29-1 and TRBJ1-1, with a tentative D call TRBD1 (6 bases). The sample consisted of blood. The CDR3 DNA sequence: TGCAGCGTGCTGAGGGGGGGGTTAGCTTTCTTT. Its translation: CSVLRGGLAFF.